Listed below are T cell receptor beta chains from one sample, sequenced in a study of Graves' ophthalmopathy and Graves' hyperthyroidism. TCRdb reprocessed the multiplex PCR reads with MiXCR, giving one entry per CDR3 protein. The sample carries about 480,000 distinct CDR3 sequences, 13% to 15% recorded once. The sample consisted of blood. The receptors come from a woman aged 30 to 39 with Graves' ophthalmopathy. CDR3s include the opening cysteine and the closing phenylalanine or tryptophan. D genes are given only for firm matches. Only some rows state a clone size, as once, few, many or a class for expanded clones.

j_gene	abundance	v_gene	d_gene	CDR3nt	CDR3aa
TRBJ1-2	many	TRBV4-1	.	TGCGCCAGCAGCCAAGTCGAGAACTATGGCTACACCTTC	CASSQVENYGYTF
TRBJ2-2	many	TRBV7-3	.	TGTGCCAGCAGCCCTAATCCCAGGTCCACCGGGGAGCTGTTTTTT	CASSPNPRSTGELFF
TRBJ1-1	once	TRBV11-2	.	TGTGCCAGCAGCCCACCCCTCGTAGCAGGGATGAACACTGAAGCTTTCTTT	CASSPPLVAGMNTEAFF
TRBJ2-7	few	TRBV3-1	.	TGTGCCAGCAGCCAAATGGGAGAGGGTGGGGAGCAGTACTTC	CASSQMGEGGEQYF
TRBJ2-7	many	TRBV12-3/TRBV12-4	TRBD2	TGTGCCAGCAGTTTCGCTCTCGCGGGAGTAGGGGAGCAGTACTTC	CASSFALAGVGEQYF
TRBJ1-5	many	TRBV12-3/TRBV12-4	TRBD1	TGTGCCAGCAGGAGGACAGGGGGCGACCAGCCCCAGCATTTT	CASRRTGGDQPQHF
TRBJ2-2	few	TRBV6-1	.	TGTGCCAGCAGGGGGGGGCACGACCGATTGAACACCGGGGAGCTGTTTTTT	CASRGGHDRLNTGELFF
TRBJ2-4	many	TRBV6-1	.	TGTGCCAGCAGTGCACTGCTCAGGACGCGCAAAAACATTCAGTACTTC	CASSALLRTRKNIQYF
TRBJ2-7	.	TRBV28	.	TGTGCCAGCAGTTGGGGCCGTTACGTCGAGCAGTACTTC	CASSWGRYVEQYF
TRBJ1-3	few	TRBV5-5	.	TGTGCCAGCCCAGGGGCTGGAAACACCATATATTTT	CASPGAGNTIYF
TRBJ1-1	.	TRBV30	.	TGTGCCTGGAGTAAGTCAGGGGATACCACTGAAGCTTTCTTT	CAWSKSGDTTEAFF
TRBJ1-6	many	TRBV27	.	TGTGCCAGCAGTTTGATCGGAGCACCCCTCCACTTT	CASSLIGAPLHF
TRBJ2-2	many	TRBV5-1	.	TGCGCCAGCAGCTTGGGGACCCTGAACACCGGGGAGCTGTTTTTT	CASSLGTLNTGELFF
TRBJ2-7	many	TRBV24-1	.	TGTGCCACCAGTGATTTGAACGAGCAGTACTTC	CATSDLNEQYF
TRBJ2-7	many	TRBV7-9	.	TGTGCCAGCAGCAGTGCCTCAACAGGACGGCTCGAGTACTTC	CASSSASTGRLEYF
TRBJ2-2	.	TRBV5-1	.	TGCGCCAGCAGCTGGGAGATTACCGGGGAGCTGTTTTTT	CASSWEITGELFF
TRBJ2-5	many	TRBV27	.	TGTGCCGACTGGGAGACCCAGTACTTC	CADWETQYF
TRBJ2-7	many	TRBV24-1	.	TGTGCCACCAGACTGGGTGACCTAAGCTACGAGCAGTACTTC	CATRLGDLSYEQYF
TRBJ1-5	many	TRBV28	.	TGTGCCAGCAGTTTATGGGGGCCCCAGCATTTT	CASSLWGPQHF
TRBJ1-5	many	TRBV6-2/TRBV6-3	.	TGTGCCAGCAGTTCCAGACAGCGAAAAAGGCAGCCCCAGCATTTT	CASSSRQRKRQPQHF
TRBJ1-5	many	TRBV11-2	TRBD1	TGTGCCAGCAAAGAGGGACAGGGCTATCAGCCCCAGCATTTT	CASKEGQGYQPQHF
TRBJ1-2	many	TRBV20-1	TRBD1	TGCAGTGCGGGACAGGGGGATTATGGCTACACCTTC	CSAGQGDYGYTF
TRBJ1-5	many	TRBV7-2	TRBD1	TGTGCCAGCAGCTTATCAGGGGGGAGGCAGCCCCAGCATTTT	CASSLSGGRQPQHF
TRBJ1-1	many	TRBV20-1	.	TGCAGTGCTTACAGGGAAACTGAAGCTTTCTTT	CSAYRETEAFF
TRBJ1-1	.	TRBV3-1	.	TGTGCCAGCAGCCCGTATTACAGTCACACTGAAGCTTTCTTT	CASSPYYSHTEAFF
TRBJ1-5	many	TRBV15	.	TGTGCCACCAGCAGGGATGAGTCGCAGCCCCAGCATTTT	CATSRDESQPQHF
TRBJ1-2	many	TRBV11-1	.	TGTGCCAGCGGGGTGGCCAGGGACTATGGCTACACCTTC	CASGVARDYGYTF
TRBJ1-6	many	TRBV6-5	.	TGTGCCAGCAGTCTCTCGATTGGGGGGGCCGGTAATTCACCCCTCCACTTT	CASSLSIGGAGNSPLHF
TRBJ2-5	many	TRBV28	.	TGTGCCAGCAGTCCCCGGGCCGCGTACCAAGAGACCCAGTACTTC	CASSPRAAYQETQYF
TRBJ1-1	.	TRBV19	.	TGTGCCAGTAGCAACAGCCTGAACACTGAAGCTTGCTTT	CASSNSLNTEACF
TRBJ1-1	few	TRBV6-2/TRBV6-3	.	TGTGCCAGCAGTTACTCTGAAGGGACCGAAGCTTTCTTT	CASSYSEGTEAFF
TRBJ1-1	few	TRBV9	.	TGTGCCAGCAGCGCCCACGGGGGGATGAACACTGAAGCTTTCTTT	CASSAHGGMNTEAFF
TRBJ1-1	many	TRBV20-1	.	TGCAGTGCTAGAGCTTACACTTTGAACACTGAAGCTTTCTTT	CSARAYTLNTEAFF
TRBJ2-7	.	TRBV27	.	TGTGCCAGCAGTTTCTCCGACGCCGCCGAGCAGTACTTC	CASSFSDAAEQYF
TRBJ2-5	.	TRBV6-1	TRBD2	TGTGCCAGCAGTGAAACAAGCGGGGGTAGGGAGACCCAGTACTTC	CASSETSGGRETQYF
TRBJ1-5	.	TRBV11-2	TRBD1	TGTGCCAGCAGCTTACTTTGGACAGGGGGCTATCAGCCCCAGCATTTT	CASSLLWTGGYQPQHF
TRBJ2-7	.	TRBV18	TRBD1	TGTGCCAGCTCACCAGCAGGGGGCCGCTCCTACGAGCAGTACTTC	CASSPAGGRSYEQYF
TRBJ2-5	many	TRBV28	.	TGTGCCAGCAGAAATGACATCTCGGGGAAGACCCAGTACTTC	CASRNDISGKTQYF
TRBJ2-4	many	TRBV12-3/TRBV12-4	.	TGTGCCAGCAGTCGTGGGGGCGGAAACATTAAGTACTTC	CASSRGGGNIKYF